These 5 T cell receptor beta chains originate from one sample sequenced in a study of blood T cell repertoires in COVID-19 (dated by TCRdb to about 2020). The library was made by the immunoSEQ multiplex PCR assay. TCRdb's version of the immuneACCESS table is confined to in-frame rearrangements and falls short of the full clone set. An unresolved V gene accounts for under half of the shortfall where checked; the remainder is of unknown origin. Within this sample are tens of thousands of clones, with around 88% of them counted one time only. Of the sample, around 7.2% falls within the top ten clones. Specimen: peripheral blood. The receptors originated from a woman aged 80 or over with acute or convalescent COVID-19.

This clone was picked up a small number of times. The CDR3 sequence is CASSLRQGIRQPQHF. The DNA for the CDR3 is TGTGCCAGCAGCTTGCGTCAGGGAATCAGGCAGCCCCAGCATTTT. This chain uses TRBV5-6 with TRBJ1-5; D possibly corresponds to TRBD1 (5 bases). CDR1 is SGHDT and CDR2 is YYEEEE in the germline V gene. This CDR3 region has 15 residues. V lost 1 base to trimming and J lost 7 bases, with 15 bases between them.

The V call is TRBV28, the J call TRBJ2-3; D perhaps matches TRBD2 (6 bases). V was pared by 4 bases and J by 2 bases, with 13 bases between. This CDR3 contains 15 residues. Germline CDR1 MDHEN, CDR2 SYDVKM. The CDR3 region is CASSSPTGVTDTQYF. The CDR3 nucleotides are TGTGCCAGCAGTTCCCCCACGGGGGTCACAGATACGCAGTATTTT.

This chain joins TRBV5-6 and TRBJ1-2, with 9 bases that match TRBD1. Germline V gives CDR1 SGHDT, CDR2 YYEEEE. This CDR3 is 14 amino acids long. With 5 bases clipped from V and 4 bases from J, the junction kept 6 bases outside the gene matches. The CDR3 DNA reads as TGTGCCAGCAGACGGGACAGGGCGATCTATGGCTACACCTTC. Its protein is CASRRDRAIYGYTF.

This sequence joins TRBV25-1 and TRBJ1-1, with 11 bases fitting TRBD1. Trimming removed 1 base from V and 1 base from J; junction bases left unmatched: 8. This CDR3 comprises 18 residues. The germline CDR1 and CDR2 sequences are MGHDK and SYGVNS. This CDR3 reads CASSELGQGTGGNTEAFF. The CDR3 DNA follows: TGTGCCAGCAGTGAATTGGGCCAAGGGACAGGGGGGAACACTGAAGCTTTCTTT.

The rearrangement uses TRBV19 and TRBJ1-3, with D perhaps TRBD1 (6 bases). With 7 bases removed from V and 0 bases from J, the gap between germline ends came to 13 bases. This CDR3 region has 15 residues. Germline assignment: CDR1 LNHDA and CDR2 SQIVND (reference sequence). The CDR3, as DNA: TGTGCCAGTACGGATGCACAGGGCTCTGGAAACACCATATATTTT. This sequence encodes CASTDAQGSGNTIYF.